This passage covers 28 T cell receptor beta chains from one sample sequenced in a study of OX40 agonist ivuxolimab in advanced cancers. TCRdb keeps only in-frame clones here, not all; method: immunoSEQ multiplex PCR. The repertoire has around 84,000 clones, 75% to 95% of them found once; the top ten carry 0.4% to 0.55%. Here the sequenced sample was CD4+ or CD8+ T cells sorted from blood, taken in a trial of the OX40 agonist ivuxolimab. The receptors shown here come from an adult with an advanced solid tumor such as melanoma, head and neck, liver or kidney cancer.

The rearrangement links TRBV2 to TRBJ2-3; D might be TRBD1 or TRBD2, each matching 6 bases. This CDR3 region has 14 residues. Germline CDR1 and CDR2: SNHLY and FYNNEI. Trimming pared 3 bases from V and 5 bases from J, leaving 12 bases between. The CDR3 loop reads CASSDEGGGDTQYF. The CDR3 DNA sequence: TGTGCCAGCAGTGATGAGGGGGGCGGAGATACGCAGTATTTT.

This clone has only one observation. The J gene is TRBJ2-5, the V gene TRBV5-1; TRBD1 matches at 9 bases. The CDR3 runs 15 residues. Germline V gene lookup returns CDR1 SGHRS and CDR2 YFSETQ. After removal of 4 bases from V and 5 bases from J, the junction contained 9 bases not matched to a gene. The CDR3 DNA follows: TGCGCCAGCAGCCGCGACAGGGGGGCGGAGGAGACCCAGTACTTC. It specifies CASSRDRGAEETQYF.

The CDR3 bases are TGCGCCAGCAGCTTAGGGCAGAGCACAGATACGCAGTATTTT. It encodes CASSLGQSTDTQYF. The J gene is TRBJ2-3, the V gene TRBV5-1; D not certain. Germline CDR1 and CDR2: SGHRS and YFSETQ. The CDR3 contains 14 residues. The germline V and J ends were trimmed by 2 bases and 0 bases, with 7 bases remaining between them.

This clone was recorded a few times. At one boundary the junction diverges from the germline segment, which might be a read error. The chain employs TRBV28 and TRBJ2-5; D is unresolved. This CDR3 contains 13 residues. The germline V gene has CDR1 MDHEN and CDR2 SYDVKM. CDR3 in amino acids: CASISGVQKTQYF. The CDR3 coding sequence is TGTGCCAGCATTAGTGGGGTCCAAAAGACCCAGTACTTC.

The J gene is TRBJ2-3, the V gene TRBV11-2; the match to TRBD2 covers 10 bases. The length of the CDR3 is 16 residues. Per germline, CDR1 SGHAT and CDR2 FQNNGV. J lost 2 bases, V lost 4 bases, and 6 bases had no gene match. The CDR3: CASSSLAGEITDTQYF. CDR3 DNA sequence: TGTGCCAGCAGCTCCCTAGCGGGGGAGATCACAGATACGCAGTATTTT.

The CDR3 sequence: CASSQDPLTGLGGYTF. DNA of the CDR3: TGTGCCAGCAGCCAAGATCCCCTAACAGGGTTGGGAGGCTACACCTTC. The chain recombines TRBV4-2 with TRBJ1-2, with D possibly TRBD1 on 6 matching bases. V shed 0 bases and J shed 8 bases, with 19 bases lying between them. The CDR3 has 16 amino acids. Germline V gives CDR1 LGHNA, CDR2 YNFKEQ.

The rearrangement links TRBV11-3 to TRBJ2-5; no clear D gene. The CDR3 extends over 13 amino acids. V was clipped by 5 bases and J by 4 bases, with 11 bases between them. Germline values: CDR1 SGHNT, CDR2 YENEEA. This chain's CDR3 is CASSTTEGETQYF. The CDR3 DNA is TGTGCCAGCAGCACAACAGAAGGAGAGACCCAGTACTTC.

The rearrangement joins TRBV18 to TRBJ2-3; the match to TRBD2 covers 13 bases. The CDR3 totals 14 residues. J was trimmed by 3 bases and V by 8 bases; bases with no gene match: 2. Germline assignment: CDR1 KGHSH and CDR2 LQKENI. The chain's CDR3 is CASPGLAGTDTQYF. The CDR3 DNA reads TGTGCCAGCCCGGGACTAGCGGGGACAGATACGCAGTATTTT.

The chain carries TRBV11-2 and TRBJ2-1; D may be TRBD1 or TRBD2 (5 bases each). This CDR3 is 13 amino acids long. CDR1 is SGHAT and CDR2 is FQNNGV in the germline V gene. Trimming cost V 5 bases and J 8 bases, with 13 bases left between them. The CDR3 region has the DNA TGTGCCAGCAGCCATTCGGGGCGGTATGAGCAGTTCTTC. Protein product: CASSHSGRYEQFF.

CDR3 sequence (DNA): TGTGCCAGCCATACCGGGACTAGCGGGTACTACGAGCAGTACTTC. This sequence encodes CASHTGTSGYYEQYF. The chain has TRBV28 and TRBJ2-7; TRBD2 matches at 12 bases. The CDR3 spans 15 residues. CDR1 MDHEN and CDR2 SYDVKM come from the germline V gene. V gave up 8 bases and J gave up 3 bases; unmatched junction bases: 8.

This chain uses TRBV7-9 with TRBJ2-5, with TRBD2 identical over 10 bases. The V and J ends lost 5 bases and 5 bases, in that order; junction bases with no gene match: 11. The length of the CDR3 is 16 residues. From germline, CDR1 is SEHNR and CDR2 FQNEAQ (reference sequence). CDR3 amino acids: CASSPRSSGSRETQYF. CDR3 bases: TGTGCCAGCAGCCCTAGGTCTAGCGGGAGTCGGGAGACCCAGTACTTC.

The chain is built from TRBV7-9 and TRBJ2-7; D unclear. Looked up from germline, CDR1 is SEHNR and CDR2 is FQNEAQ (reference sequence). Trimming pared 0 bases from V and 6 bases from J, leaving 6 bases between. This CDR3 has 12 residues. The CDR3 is CASSLAPTEQYF. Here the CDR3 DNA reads TGTGCCAGCAGCTTAGCGCCTACCGAGCAGTACTTC.

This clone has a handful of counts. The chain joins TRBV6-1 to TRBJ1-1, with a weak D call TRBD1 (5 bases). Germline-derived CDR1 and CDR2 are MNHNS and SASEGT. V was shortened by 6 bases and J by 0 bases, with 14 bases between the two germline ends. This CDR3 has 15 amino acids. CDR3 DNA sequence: TGTGCCAGCAGCCTCAGGGCTCTCATGAACACTGAAGCTTTCTTT. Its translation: CASSLRALMNTEAFF.

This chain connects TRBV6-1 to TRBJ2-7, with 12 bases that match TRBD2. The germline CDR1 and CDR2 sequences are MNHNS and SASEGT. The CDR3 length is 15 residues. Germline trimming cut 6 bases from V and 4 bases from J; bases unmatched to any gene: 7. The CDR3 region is CASRASGGGQYEQYF. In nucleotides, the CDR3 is TGTGCCAGCAGGGCTAGCGGGGGGGGCCAGTACGAGCAGTACTTC.

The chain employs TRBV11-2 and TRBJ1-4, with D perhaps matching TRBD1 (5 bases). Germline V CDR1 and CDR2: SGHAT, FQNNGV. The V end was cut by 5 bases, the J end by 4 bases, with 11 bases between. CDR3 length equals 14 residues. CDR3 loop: CASSAGALNEKLFF. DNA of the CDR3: TGTGCCAGCAGCGCCGGGGCCCTTAATGAAAAACTGTTTTTT.

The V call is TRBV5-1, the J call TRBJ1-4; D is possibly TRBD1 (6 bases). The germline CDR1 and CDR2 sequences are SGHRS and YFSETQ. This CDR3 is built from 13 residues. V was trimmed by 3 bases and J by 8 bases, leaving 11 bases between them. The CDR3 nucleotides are TGCGCCAGCAGCTCCGAAGACAGGGAAAAACTGTTTTTT. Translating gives CASSSEDREKLFF.

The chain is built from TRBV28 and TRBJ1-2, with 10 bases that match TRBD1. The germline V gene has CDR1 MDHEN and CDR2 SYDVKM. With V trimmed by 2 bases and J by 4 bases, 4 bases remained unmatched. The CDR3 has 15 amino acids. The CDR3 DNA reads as TGTGCCAGCAGTTTACCGGGACAGGGGACCTATGGCTACACCTTC. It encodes CASSLPGQGTYGYTF.

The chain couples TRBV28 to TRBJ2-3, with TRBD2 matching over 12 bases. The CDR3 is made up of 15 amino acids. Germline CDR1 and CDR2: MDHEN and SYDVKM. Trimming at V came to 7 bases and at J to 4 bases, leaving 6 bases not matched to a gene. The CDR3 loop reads CASTPGTSGSDTQYF. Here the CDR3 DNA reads TGTGCCAGCACTCCCGGGACTAGCGGGTCAGATACGCAGTATTTT. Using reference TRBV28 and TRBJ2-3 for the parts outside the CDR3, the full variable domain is DVKVTQSSRYLVKRTGEKVFLECVQDMDHENMFWYRQDPGLGLRLIYFSYDVKMKEKGDIPEGYSVSREKKERFSLILESASTNQTSMYLCASTPGTSGSDTQYFGPGTRLTVL.

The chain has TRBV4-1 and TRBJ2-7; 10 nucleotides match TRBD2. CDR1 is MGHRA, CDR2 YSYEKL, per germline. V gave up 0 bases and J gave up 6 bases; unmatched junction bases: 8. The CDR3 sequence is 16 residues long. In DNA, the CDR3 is TGCGCCAGCAGCCAAGACGGAGCGGGAGGGCCTTTCGAGCAGTACTTC. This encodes CASSQDGAGGPFEQYF.

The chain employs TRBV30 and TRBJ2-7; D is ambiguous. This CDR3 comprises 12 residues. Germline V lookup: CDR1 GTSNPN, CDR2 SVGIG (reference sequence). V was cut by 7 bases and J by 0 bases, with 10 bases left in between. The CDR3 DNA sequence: TGTGCCTCAAGACGAAACTCCTACGAGCAGTACTTC. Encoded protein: CASRRNSYEQYF.

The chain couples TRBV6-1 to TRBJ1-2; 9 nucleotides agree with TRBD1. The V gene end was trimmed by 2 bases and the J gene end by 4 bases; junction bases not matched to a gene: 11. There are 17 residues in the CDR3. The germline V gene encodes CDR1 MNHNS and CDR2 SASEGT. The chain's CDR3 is CASSELSGQGGGYGYTF. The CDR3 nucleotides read TGTGCCAGCAGTGAATTATCGGGACAGGGCGGCGGCTATGGCTACACCTTC.

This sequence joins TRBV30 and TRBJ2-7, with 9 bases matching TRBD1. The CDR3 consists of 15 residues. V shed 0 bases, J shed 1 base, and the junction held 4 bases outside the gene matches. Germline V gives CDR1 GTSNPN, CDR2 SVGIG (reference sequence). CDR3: CAWSVPGQGSYEQYF. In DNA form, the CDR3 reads TGTGCCTGGAGTGTACCCGGACAGGGGTCCTACGAGCAGTACTTC. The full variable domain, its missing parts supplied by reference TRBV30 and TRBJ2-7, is SQTIHQWPATLVQPVGSPLSLECTVEGTSNPNLYWYRQAAGRGLQLLFYSVGIGQISSEVPQNLSASRPQDRQFILSSKKLLLSDSGFYLCAWSVPGQGSYEQYFGPGTRLTVT.

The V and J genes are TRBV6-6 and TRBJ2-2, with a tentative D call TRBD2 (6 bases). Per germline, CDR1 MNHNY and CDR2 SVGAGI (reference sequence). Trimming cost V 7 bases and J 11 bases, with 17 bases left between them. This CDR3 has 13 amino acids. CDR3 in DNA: TGTGCCAGCAACGGGGACTTCGCAGCCGAGCTGTTTTTT. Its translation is CASNGDFAAELFF.

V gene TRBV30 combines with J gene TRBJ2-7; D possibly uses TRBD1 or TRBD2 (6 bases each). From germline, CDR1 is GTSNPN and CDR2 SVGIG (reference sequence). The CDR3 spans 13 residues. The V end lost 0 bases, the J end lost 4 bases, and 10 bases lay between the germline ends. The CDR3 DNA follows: TGTGCCTGGAGTGTTGTAGGGGGGTACGAGCAGTACTTC. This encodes CAWSVVGGYEQYF.

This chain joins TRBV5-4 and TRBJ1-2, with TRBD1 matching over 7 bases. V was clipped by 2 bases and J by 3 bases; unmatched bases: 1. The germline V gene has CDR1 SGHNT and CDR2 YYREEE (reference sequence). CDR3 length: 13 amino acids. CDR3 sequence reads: CASSLGGYYGYTF. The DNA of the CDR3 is TGTGCCAGCAGCTTAGGGGGCTACTATGGCTACACCTTC.

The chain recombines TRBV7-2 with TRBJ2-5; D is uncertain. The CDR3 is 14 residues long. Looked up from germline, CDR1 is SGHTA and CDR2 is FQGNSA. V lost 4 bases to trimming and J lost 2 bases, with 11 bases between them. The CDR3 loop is CASSSNGIQETQYF. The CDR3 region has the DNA TGTGCCAGCAGCTCGAACGGAATACAAGAGACCCAGTACTTC.

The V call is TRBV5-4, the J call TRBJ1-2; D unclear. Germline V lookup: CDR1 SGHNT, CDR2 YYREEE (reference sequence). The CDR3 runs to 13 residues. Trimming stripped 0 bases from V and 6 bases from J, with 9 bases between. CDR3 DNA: TGTGCCAGCAGCTTGGGGGTGTCGGATGGCTACACCTTC. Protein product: CASSLGVSDGYTF. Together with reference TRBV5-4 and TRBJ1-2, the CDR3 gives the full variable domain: ETGVTQSPTHLIKTRGQQVTLRCSSQSGHNTVSWYQQALGQGPQFIFQYYREEENGRGNFPPRFSGLQFPNYSSELNVNALELDDSALYLCASSLGVSDGYTFGSGTRLTVV.

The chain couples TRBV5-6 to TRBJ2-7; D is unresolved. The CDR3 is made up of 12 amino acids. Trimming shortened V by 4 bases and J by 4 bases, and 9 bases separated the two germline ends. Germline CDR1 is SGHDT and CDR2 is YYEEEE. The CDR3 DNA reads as TGTGCCAGCAGCCCACAAGGGTACGAGCAGTACTTC. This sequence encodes CASSPQGYEQYF.